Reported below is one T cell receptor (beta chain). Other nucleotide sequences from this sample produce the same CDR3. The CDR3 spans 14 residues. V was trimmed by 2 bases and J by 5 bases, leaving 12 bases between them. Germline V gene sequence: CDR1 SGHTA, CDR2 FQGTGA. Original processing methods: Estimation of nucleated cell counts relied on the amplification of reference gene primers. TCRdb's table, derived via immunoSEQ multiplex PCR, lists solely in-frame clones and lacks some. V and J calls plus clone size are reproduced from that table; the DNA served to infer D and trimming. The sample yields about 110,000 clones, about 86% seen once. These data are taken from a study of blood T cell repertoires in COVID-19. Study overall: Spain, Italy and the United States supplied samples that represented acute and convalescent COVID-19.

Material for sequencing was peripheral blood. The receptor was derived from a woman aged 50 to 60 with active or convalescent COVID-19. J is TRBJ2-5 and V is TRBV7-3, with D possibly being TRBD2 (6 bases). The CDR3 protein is CASSLQGAGETQYF. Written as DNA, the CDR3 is TGTGCCAGCAGCTTACAGGGTGCGGGGGAGACCCAGTACTTC.